The 16 T cell receptor beta chains listed next were all sequenced from one sample in a study of blood T cell repertoires in COVID-19. Sequencing used immunoSEQ multiplex PCR; TCRdb keeps in-frame clones, though not all of them. The repertoire consists of about 68,000 clones, with about four fifths occurring once and the leading ten covering more than 8%. Material: peripheral blood. The receptors were sampled from a man between 50 and 59 years old with active COVID-19.

The CDR3 coding sequence is TGTGCCAGCAGCTTAGGAGGGAATGAAAAACTGTTTTTT. It specifies CASSLGGNEKLFF. The V gene is TRBV7-9, the J gene TRBJ1-4; the D is unclear. The germline gives CDR1 SEHNR, CDR2 FQNEAQ (reference sequence). V shed 1 base and J shed 5 bases, with 5 bases lying between them. The CDR3 has 13 amino acids.

The CDR3 DNA follows: TGTGCCACCAGCAGAGGGACAGGGGTCGGCTACACCTTC. Residues: CATSRGTGVGYTF. This rearrangement joins TRBV15 to TRBJ1-2; 9 bases are a match to TRBD1. Looked up from germline, CDR1 is LNHNV and CDR2 is YYDKDF (reference sequence). The V and J ends lost 1 base and 8 bases, in that order; junction bases with no gene match: 2. There are 13 residues in the CDR3. The complete variable domain, with remaining parts taken from reference TRBV15 and TRBJ1-2, reads DAMVIQNPRYQVTQFGKPVTLSCSQTLNHNVMYWYQQKSSQAPKLLFHYYDKDFNNEADTPDNFQSRRPNTSFCFLDIRSPGLGDTAMYLCATSRGTGVGYTFGSGTRLTVV.

The chain recombines TRBV6-5 with TRBJ2-5, with D uncertain. Per germline, CDR1 MNHEY and CDR2 SVGAGI. V lost 2 bases, J lost 5 bases, and 3 bases lay in between. The CDR3 runs to 11 residues. For the CDR3, the DNA is TGTGCCAGCAGTTACGGCGAGACCCAGTACTTC. The encoded protein is CASSYGETQYF.

The chain employs TRBV6-2 or TRBV6-3 and TRBJ1-5; the match to TRBD1 covers 9 bases. The V gene's germline CDR1 is MNHEY and CDR2 SVGEGT. The V segment lost 5 bases and the J segment 2 bases; nucleotides outside the gene matches: 4. CDR3 length equals 15 residues. The CDR3 DNA follows: TGTGCCAGCAGTAAACAGGGGGCCGGCAATCAGCCCCAGCATTTT. Translation gives CASSKQGAGNQPQHF.

The CDR3: CASTPLAGVAGELFF. In nucleotides, the CDR3 is TGTGCCAGTACCCCCCTCGCGGGAGTAGCTGGGGAGCTGTTTTTT. This chain links TRBV19 with TRBJ2-2; 7 nucleotides align to TRBD2. The CDR3 extends over 15 amino acids. The trim removed 7 bases at V and 8 bases at J, leaving 13 bases unmatched. Germline assignment: CDR1 LNHDA and CDR2 SQIVND (reference sequence).

The J gene is TRBJ2-5, the V gene TRBV6-5; D might be TRBD2 (6 bases). The CDR3 runs to 14 residues. Germline loops: CDR1 MNHEY, CDR2 SVGAGI. The V end lost 5 bases, the J end lost 4 bases, and 14 bases lay between the germline ends. CDR3 protein: CASSPRRGRETQYF. The CDR3 DNA sequence: TGTGCCAGCAGTCCCCGACGGGGGAGAGAGACCCAGTACTTC.

CDR3 sequence (DNA): TGTGCCAGCAGCCATACGGCCGGAGGGCCCCAGCATTTT. Amino acid sequence: CASSHTAGGPQHF. The chain carries TRBV4-2 and TRBJ1-5; D is unresolved. From germline, CDR1 is LGHNA and CDR2 YNFKEQ. This CDR3 spans 13 amino acids. Trimming pared 3 bases from V and 9 bases from J, leaving 12 bases between.

V is TRBV24-1 and J is TRBJ1-5; the D is unclear. V was pared by 3 bases and J by 5 bases, with 13 bases between. Germline V lookup: CDR1 KGHDR, CDR2 SFDVKD. CDR3 length: 15 residues. The CDR3 here is CATSDPPDCHQPQHF. CDR3 DNA: TGTGCCACCAGTGATCCACCGGACTGTCATCAGCCCCAGCATTTT.

The chain has TRBV10-3 and TRBJ1-2; weak D call: TRBD1 (6 bases). The V end was cut by 7 bases, the J end by 1 base, with 16 bases between. From germline, CDR1 is ENHRY and CDR2 SYGVKD. This CDR3 has 15 amino acids. The CDR3: CAIKAGTRGNYGYTF. The CDR3 bases are TGTGCCATCAAAGCAGGGACCAGGGGTAACTATGGCTACACCTTC.

V and J are TRBV6-5 and TRBJ2-7; 8 bases map to TRBD2. The junction had 9 bases not matched to a gene; V was cut back by 8 bases and J by 3 bases. There are 14 residues in the CDR3. Germline V gene lookup returns CDR1 MNHEY and CDR2 SVGAGI. The CDR3 loop reads CASGAGGAGYEQYF. Written as DNA, the CDR3 is TGTGCCAGCGGGGCGGGGGGCGCAGGCTACGAGCAGTACTTC.

The chain combines TRBV2 with TRBJ2-4; TRBD2 aligns across 12 bases. Per germline, CDR1 SNHLY and CDR2 FYNNEI. J gave up 11 bases and V 2 bases, and 1 base lay outside the gene matches. The length of the CDR3 is 13 residues. The CDR3 sequence: CASSELAGGLQYF. DNA of the CDR3: TGTGCCAGCAGTGAACTAGCGGGGGGGCTTCAGTACTTC.

V is TRBV6-5 and J is TRBJ2-7; weak D call: TRBD2 (5 bases). The CDR3 runs 12 residues. Germline V CDR1 and CDR2: MNHEY, SVGAGI. V dropped 5 bases and J dropped 3 bases, with 8 bases sitting between them. CDR3 amino acids: CASSTTSYEQYF. The CDR3 bases are TGTGCCAGCAGTACCACTAGCTACGAGCAGTACTTC.

This clone was found a few times. This chain links TRBV6-5 with TRBJ1-2; the match to TRBD1 covers 8 bases. This CDR3 is built from 13 residues. With V trimmed by 2 bases and J by 6 bases, 2 bases remained unmatched. The germline V gene encodes CDR1 MNHEY and CDR2 SVGAGI. Here the CDR3 reads CASSYMTGDGYTF. DNA for the CDR3: TGTGCCAGCAGTTACATGACAGGGGATGGCTACACCTTC.

Only a few counts were recorded for this clone. The chain is built from TRBV7-9 and TRBJ2-7; weak D call: TRBD2 (6 bases). Germline CDR1 is SEHNR and CDR2 is FQNEAQ (reference sequence). The CDR3 consists of 14 residues. V shed 1 base and J shed 6 bases, with 13 bases lying between them. CDR3 amino acids: CASSLGLDAGEQYF. DNA for the CDR3: TGTGCCAGCAGCTTAGGACTAGACGCGGGCGAGCAGTACTTC.

The CDR3 loop is CASSLVSGRNTGELFF. For the CDR3, the DNA is TGTGCCAGCAGCTTAGTGAGTGGGAGGAACACCGGGGAGCTGTTTTTT. This sequence joins TRBV7-8 and TRBJ2-2, with TRBD2 as a possible D gene (5 bases). The germline gives CDR1 SGHVS, CDR2 FQNEAQ. The CDR3 loop spans 16 amino acids. Trimming took 1 base from V and 1 from J, leaving 10 bases between them.

Only a few counts were recorded for this clone. This chain links TRBV6-4 with TRBJ1-5; D is possibly TRBD1 (5 bases). The CDR3 has 14 residues. Germline CDR1 reads MRHNA; CDR2 reads SNTAGT. V lost 6 bases and J 8 bases, leaving 17 bases between the germline ends. The CDR3 bases are TGTGCCAGCAGCCGCGGGACGGGGGGGGAGCCCCAGCATTTT. This sequence encodes CASSRGTGGEPQHF.